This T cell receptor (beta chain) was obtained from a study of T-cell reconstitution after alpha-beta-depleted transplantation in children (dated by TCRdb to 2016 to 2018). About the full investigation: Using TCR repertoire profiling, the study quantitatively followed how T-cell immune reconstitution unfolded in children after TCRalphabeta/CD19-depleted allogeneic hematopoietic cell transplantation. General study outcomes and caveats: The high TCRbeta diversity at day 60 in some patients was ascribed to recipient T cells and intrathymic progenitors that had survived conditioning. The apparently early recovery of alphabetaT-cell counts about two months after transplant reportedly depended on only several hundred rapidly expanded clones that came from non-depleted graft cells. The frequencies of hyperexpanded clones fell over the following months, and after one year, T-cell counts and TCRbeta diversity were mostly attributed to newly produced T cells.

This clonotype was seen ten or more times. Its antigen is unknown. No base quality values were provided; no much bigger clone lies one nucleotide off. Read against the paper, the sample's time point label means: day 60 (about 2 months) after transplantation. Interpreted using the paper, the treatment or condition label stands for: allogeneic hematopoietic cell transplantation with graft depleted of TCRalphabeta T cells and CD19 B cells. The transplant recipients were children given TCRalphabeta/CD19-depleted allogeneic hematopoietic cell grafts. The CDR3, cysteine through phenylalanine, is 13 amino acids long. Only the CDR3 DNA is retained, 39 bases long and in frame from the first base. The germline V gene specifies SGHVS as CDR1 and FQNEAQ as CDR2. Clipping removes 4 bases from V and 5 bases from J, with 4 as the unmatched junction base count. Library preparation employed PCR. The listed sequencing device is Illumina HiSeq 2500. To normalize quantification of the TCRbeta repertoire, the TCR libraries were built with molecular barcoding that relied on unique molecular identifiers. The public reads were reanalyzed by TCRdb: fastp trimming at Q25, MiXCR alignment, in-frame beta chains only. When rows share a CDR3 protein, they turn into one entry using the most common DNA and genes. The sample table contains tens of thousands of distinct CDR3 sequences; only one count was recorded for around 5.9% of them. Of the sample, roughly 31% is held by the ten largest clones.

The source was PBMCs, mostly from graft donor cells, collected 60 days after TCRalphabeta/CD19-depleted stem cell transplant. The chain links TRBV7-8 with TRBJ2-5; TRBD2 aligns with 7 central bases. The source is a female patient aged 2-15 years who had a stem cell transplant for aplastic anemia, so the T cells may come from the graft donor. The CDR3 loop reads CASSSLGGETQYF. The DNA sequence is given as TGTGCCAGCAGCTCCCTCGGGGGGGAGACCCAGTACTTC. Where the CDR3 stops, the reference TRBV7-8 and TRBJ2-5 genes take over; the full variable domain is GAGVSQSPRYKVAKRGQDVALRCDPISGHVSLFWYQQALGQGPEFLTYFQNEAQLDKSGLPSDRFFAERPEGSVSTLKIQRTQQEDSAVYLCASSSLGGETQYFGPGTRLLVL.